The 12 T cell receptor beta chains reported below all come from one sample, sequenced in a study of metastatic and nonmetastatic thyroid tumors. All patients were treatment-naive before thyroid surgery. TCRdb re-processed the PCR reads through MiXCR. In the table there are some 40,000 clones, roughly a sixth of which are singletons. Input material: blood. Receptors originate from a female donor with papillary thyroid cancer or a benign thyroid nodule (not recorded which). Some clones in this sample may be carry-over from other donors' samples.

Worth noting for this clone: This may arise from a read error, as a much more abundant clone is one base away. The chain couples TRBV7-6 to TRBJ1-1; no clear D gene. Trimming cost V 4 bases and J 0 bases, with 6 bases left between them. Germline loops: CDR1 SGHVS, CDR2 FNYEAQ. The CDR3 runs to 13 residues. The CDR3 nucleotides are TGTGCCAGCAGCTGGTGGATGAACACTGAAGCTTTCTTT. This codes for CASSWWMNTEAFF.

This clone has ten or more counts. The J gene is TRBJ1-2, the V gene TRBV27; 9 bases are shared with TRBD1. The germline V gene encodes CDR1 MNHEY and CDR2 SMNVEV (reference sequence). CDR3 length: 14 amino acids. Trimming removed 5 bases from V and 7 bases from J; junction bases left unmatched: 8. DNA of the CDR3: TGTGCCAGCAGTCCAGCGGACAGGGGAGGTGGCTACACCTTC. Its protein product is CASSPADRGGGYTF.

This clone was recorded at least ten times. The chain combines TRBV7-9 with TRBJ1-6; D is possibly TRBD1 (6 bases). V was clipped by 7 bases and J by 8 bases, with 15 bases between them. Germline V gives CDR1 SEHNR, CDR2 FQNEAQ (reference sequence). The CDR3 loop spans 14 amino acids. Here the CDR3 reads CASKQGPGDSPLHF. CDR3 nucleotides: TGTGCCAGCAAGCAGGGGCCAGGGGATTCACCCCTCCACTTT.

With regard to this clone: The junction shows a germline mismatch at one end, possibly a read error. The V gene is TRBV5-1, the J gene TRBJ2-7, with 7 bases matching TRBD1. Germline CDR1 reads SGHRS; CDR2 reads YFSETQ. The CDR3 length is 17 residues. CDR3 loop: CAISLASPSTGSYEQYF. The CDR3 DNA reads TGCGCCATCAGCTTGGCTTCCCCATCGACAGGGTCCTACGAGCAGTACTTC.

This clone has at least ten counts. The chain is built from TRBV6-2 or TRBV6-3 and TRBJ2-4, with TRBD2 matching over 10 bases. The CDR3 consists of 18 residues. From germline, CDR1 is MNHEY and CDR2 SVGEGT. Trimming at V came to 2 bases and at J to 2 bases, leaving 9 bases not matched to a gene. The CDR3 nucleotides read TGTGCCAGCAGTTACGGCCTTAGCGGGAGGCCAACCAAAAACATTCAGTACTTC. Translated: CASSYGLSGRPTKNIQYF.

This clone was observed many times. It may be a read error: a sequence one base away is much more abundant. V and J are TRBV6-6 and TRBJ1-2; a weak D match, TRBD1 (5 bases). This CDR3 region has 15 residues. Per germline, CDR1 MNHNY and CDR2 SVGAGI (reference sequence). V dropped 0 bases and J dropped 7 bases, with 15 bases sitting between them. CDR3 sequence reads: CASSYSRDGPCGYTF. For the CDR3, the DNA is TGTGCCAGCAGTTACTCGAGGGACGGCCCTTGTGGCTACACCTTC.

This clone is medium-sized within its sample. This chain joins TRBV6-1 and TRBJ1-2; possibly TRBD1 for D (5 bases). There are 16 residues in the CDR3. Germline CDR1 MNHNS, CDR2 SASEGT. The ends were cut back, 4 bases at V and 5 bases at J, with 20 bases in the middle. CDR3 sequence reads: CASSARDGGALYGYTF. In DNA form, the CDR3 reads TGTGCCAGCAGTGCCCGGGACGGTGGCGCTCTGTATGGCTACACCTTC.

This clone appeared many times. J is TRBJ1-6 and V is TRBV18, with 7 bases matching TRBD1. Germline CDR1 reads KGHSH; CDR2 reads LQKENI. V was pared by 5 bases and J by 6 bases, with 10 bases of the junction left unmatched. This CDR3 has 16 residues. The CDR3 here is CASSDLGQAPNSPLHF. CDR3 nucleotides: TGTGCCAGCTCAGACCTCGGACAGGCTCCTAATTCACCCCTCCACTTT. Variable domain in full (rest from reference TRBV18 and TRBJ1-6): NAGVMQNPRHLVRRRGQEARLRCSPMKGHSHVYWYRQLPEEGLKFMVYLQKENIIDESGMPKERFSAEFPKEGPSILRIQQVVRGDSAAYFCASSDLGQAPNSPLHFGNGTRLTVT.

This clone occurred many times. A junction end diverges from the germline sequence, so it may reflect a read error. The J gene is TRBJ2-7, the V gene TRBV5-1, with 10 bases lining up with TRBD1. The CDR3 is made up of 14 amino acids. The germline CDR1 and CDR2 sequences are SGHRS and YFSETQ. The CDR3 sequence is CASSLESGTGERNF. The CDR3, as DNA: TGCGCCAGCAGCTTAGAATCCGGGACAGGGGAGAGGAACTTC.

This clone was seen a single time. V and J are TRBV11-3 and TRBJ1-5; D is undetermined. V was shortened by 0 bases and J by 5 bases, with 5 bases between the two germline ends. The germline V gene encodes CDR1 SGHNT and CDR2 YENEEA. The CDR3 extends over 13 amino acids. The DNA of the CDR3 is TGTGCCAGCAGCTTAGAAACAGATCAGCCCCAGCATTTT. It codes for CASSLETDQPQHF.

Notes on this clone: Sequence at one end of the junction differs from germline and may be a read error. The chain links TRBV11-2 to TRBJ2-2; tentatively, D is TRBD1 or TRBD2 (5 bases each). Germline CDR1 SGHAT, CDR2 FQNNGV. The CDR3 is made up of 15 amino acids. The CDR3 sequence is CASSFRGQNTWDLFF. CDR3 nucleotides: TGTGCCAGCAGCTTTCGGGGCCAGAACACCTGGGATCTGTTTTTT.

This clone was counted at least ten times. The rearrangement joins TRBV5-8 to TRBJ2-1; 8 bases are a match to TRBD2. The CDR3 loop spans 13 amino acids. Germline CDR1 SGHTS, CDR2 YDEGEE. V was pared by 3 bases and J by 15 bases, with 11 bases of the junction left unmatched. The CDR3, as DNA: TGTGCCAGCAGCTGGGGGGGGACTAGAGGGCCGTTCTTC. Translating it yields CASSWGGTRGPFF. Looking up the rest from reference TRBV5-8 and TRBJ2-1 gives the full variable domain: EAGVTQSPTHLIKTRGQQATLRCSPISGHTSVYWYQQALGLGLQFLLWYDEGEERNRGNFPPRFSGRQFPNYSSELNVNALELEDSALYLCASSWGGTRGPFFGPGTRLTVL.